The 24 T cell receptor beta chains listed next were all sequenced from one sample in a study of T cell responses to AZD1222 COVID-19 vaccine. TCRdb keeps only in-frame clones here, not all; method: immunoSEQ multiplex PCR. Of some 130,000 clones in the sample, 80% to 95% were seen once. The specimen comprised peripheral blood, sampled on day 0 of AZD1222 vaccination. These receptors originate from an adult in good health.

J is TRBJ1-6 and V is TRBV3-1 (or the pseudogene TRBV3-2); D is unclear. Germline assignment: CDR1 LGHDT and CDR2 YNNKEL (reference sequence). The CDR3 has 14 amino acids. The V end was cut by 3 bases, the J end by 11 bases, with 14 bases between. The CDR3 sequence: CASSQRPIGAPLHF. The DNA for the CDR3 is TGTGCCAGCAGCCAGCGACCCATCGGGGCACCCCTCCACTTT.

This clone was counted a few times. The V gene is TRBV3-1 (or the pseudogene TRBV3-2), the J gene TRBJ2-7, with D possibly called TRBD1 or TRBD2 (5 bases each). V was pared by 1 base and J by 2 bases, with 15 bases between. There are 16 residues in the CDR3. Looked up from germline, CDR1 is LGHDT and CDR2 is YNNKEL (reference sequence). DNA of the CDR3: TGTGCCAGCAGCCAAGGAGGGGCAAGGGTTACCTACGAGCAGTACTTC. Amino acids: CASSQGGARVTYEQYF.

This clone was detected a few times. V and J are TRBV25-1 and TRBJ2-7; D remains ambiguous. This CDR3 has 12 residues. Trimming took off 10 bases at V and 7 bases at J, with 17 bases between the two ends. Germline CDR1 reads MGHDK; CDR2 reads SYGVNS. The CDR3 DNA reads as TGTGCCACCACTTCACCGTGGAGTGAGCAGTACTTC. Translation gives CATTSPWSEQYF.

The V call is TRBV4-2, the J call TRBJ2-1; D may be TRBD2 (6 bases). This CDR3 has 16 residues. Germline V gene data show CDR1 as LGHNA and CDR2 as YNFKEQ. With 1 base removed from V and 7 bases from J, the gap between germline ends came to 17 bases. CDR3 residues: CASSQGAGLAPNEQFF. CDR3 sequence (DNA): TGTGCCAGCAGCCAAGGGGCCGGGCTAGCGCCAAATGAGCAGTTCTTC.

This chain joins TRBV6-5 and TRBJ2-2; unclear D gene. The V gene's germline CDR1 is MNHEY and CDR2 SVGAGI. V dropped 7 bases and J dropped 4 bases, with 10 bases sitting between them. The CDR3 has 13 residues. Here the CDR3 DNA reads TGTGCCAGCACCAAGACTGGCACCGGGGAGCTGTTTTTT. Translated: CASTKTGTGELFF.

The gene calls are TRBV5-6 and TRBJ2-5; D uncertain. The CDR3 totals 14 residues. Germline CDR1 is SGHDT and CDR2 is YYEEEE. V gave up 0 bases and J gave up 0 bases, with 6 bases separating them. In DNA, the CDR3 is TGTGCCAGCAGCTTGGGTATTAACCAAGAGACCCAGTACTTC. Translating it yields CASSLGINQETQYF.

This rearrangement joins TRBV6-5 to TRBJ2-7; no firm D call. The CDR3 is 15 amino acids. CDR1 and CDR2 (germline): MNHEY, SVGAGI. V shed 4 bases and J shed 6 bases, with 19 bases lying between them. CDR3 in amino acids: CASSLPTLSYVEQYF. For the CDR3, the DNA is TGTGCCAGCAGTTTACCTACCCTTTCGTACGTCGAGCAGTACTTC.

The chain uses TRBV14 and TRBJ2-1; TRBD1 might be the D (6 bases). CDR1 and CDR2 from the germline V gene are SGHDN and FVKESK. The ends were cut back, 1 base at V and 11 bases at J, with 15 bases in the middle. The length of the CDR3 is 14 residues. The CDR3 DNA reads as TGTGCCAGCAGCCAAGTTATAGGACAGACAAAGCAGTTCTTC. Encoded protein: CASSQVIGQTKQFF.

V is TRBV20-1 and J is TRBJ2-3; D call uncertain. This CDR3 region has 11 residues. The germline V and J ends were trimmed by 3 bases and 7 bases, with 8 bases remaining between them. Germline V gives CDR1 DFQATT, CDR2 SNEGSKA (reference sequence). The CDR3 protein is CSASSKNTQYF. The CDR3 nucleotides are TGCAGTGCTAGCTCTAAAAATACGCAGTATTTT.

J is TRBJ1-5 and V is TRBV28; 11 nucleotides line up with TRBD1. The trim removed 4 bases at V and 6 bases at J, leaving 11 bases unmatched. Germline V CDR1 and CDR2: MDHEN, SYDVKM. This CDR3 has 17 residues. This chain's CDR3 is CASSWTGGRMRSQPQHF. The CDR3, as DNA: TGTGCCAGCAGTTGGACAGGGGGCCGGATGAGGAGTCAGCCCCAGCATTTT.

The CDR3 DNA reads as TGTGCCAGCAGTTACTACGGGGGGCCGGACTATGGCTACACCTTC. Amino acids: CASSYYGGPDYGYTF. This sequence joins TRBV6-2 or TRBV6-3 and TRBJ1-2; D perhaps matches TRBD1 (6 bases). The CDR3 consists of 15 residues. Germline lookup yields CDR1 MNHEY and CDR2 SVGEGT. V was shortened by 1 base and J by 3 bases, with 12 bases between the two germline ends.

In DNA, the CDR3 is TGTGCCAGCTCTGCAGGGATGAATTCACCCCTCCACTTT. As protein: CASSAGMNSPLHF. The V gene is TRBV7-6, the J gene TRBJ1-6; TRBD1 might be the D (5 bases). Germline CDR1 SGHVS, CDR2 FNYEAQ. The V end lost 8 bases, the J end lost 7 bases, and 12 bases lay between the germline ends. This CDR3 comprises 13 residues.

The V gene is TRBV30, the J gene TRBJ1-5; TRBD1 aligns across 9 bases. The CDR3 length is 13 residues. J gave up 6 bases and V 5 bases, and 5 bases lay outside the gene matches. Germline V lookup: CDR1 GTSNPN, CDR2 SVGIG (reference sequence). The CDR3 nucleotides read TGTGCCTGGTCCACAGGGGGCAGTCAGCCCCAGCATTTT. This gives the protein CAWSTGGSQPQHF.

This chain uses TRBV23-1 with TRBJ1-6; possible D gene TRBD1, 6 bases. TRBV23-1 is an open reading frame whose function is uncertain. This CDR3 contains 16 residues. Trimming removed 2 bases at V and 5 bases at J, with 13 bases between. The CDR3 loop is CASSQPGAGDNSPLHF. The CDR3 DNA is TGCGCCAGCAGTCAACCCGGTGCAGGGGATAATTCACCCCTCCACTTT.

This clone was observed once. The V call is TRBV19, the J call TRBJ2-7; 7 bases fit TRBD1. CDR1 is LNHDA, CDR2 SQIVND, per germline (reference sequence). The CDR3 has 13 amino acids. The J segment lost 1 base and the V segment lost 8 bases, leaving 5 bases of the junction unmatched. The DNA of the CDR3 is TGTGCCAGTTCGGAGGACAGGTCCTACGAGCAGTACTTC. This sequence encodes CASSEDRSYEQYF.

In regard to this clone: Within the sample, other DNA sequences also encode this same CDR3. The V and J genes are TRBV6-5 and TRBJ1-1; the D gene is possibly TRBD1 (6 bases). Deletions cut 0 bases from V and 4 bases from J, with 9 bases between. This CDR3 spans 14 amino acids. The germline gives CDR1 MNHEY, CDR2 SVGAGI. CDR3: CASSYSEGGTEAFF. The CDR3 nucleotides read TGTGCCAGCAGTTACTCAGAGGGGGGCACTGAAGCTTTCTTT.

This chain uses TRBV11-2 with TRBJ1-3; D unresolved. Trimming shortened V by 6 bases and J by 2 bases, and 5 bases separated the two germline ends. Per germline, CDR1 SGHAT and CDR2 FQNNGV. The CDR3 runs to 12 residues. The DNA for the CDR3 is TGTGCCAGCAGGGGTACTGGAAACACCATATATTTT. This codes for CASRGTGNTIYF.

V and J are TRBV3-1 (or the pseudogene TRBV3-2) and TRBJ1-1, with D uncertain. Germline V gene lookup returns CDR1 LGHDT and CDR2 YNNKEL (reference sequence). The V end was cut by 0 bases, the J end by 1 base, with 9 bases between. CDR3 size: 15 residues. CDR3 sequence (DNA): TGTGCCAGCAGCCAAGAGATTCGGTCGAACACTGAAGCTTTCTTT. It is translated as CASSQEIRSNTEAFF.

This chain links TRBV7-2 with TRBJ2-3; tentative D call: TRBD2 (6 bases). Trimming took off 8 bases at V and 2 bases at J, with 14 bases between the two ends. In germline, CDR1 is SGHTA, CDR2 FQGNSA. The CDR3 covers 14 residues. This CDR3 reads CASAVLASTDTQYF. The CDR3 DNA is TGTGCCAGCGCAGTACTAGCCTCCACAGATACGCAGTATTTT.

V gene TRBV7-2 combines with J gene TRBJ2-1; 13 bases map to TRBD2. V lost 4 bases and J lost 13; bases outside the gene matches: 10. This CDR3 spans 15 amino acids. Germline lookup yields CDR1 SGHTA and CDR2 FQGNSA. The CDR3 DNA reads TGTGCCAGCAGCTCAACCGGGACTAGCGGGATCCCTCAGTTCTTC. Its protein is CASSSTGTSGIPQFF. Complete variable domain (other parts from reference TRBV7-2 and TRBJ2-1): GAGVSQSPSNKVTEKGKDVELRCDPISGHTALYWYRQSLGQGLEFLIYFQGNSAPDKSGLPSDRFSAERTGGSVSTLTIQRTQQEDSAVYLCASSSTGTSGIPQFFGPGTRLTVL.

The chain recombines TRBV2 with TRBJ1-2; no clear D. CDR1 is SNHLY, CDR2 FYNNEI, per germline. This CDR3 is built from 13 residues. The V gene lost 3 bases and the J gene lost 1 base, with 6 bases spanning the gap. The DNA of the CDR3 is TGTGCCAGCAGTGATGGGGTTAACTATGGCTACACCTTC. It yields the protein CASSDGVNYGYTF.

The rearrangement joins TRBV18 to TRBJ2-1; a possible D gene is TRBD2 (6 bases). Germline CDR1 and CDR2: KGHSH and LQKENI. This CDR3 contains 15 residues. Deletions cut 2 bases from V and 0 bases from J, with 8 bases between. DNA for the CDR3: TGTGCCAGCTCACCATCCGGGAGCTCCTACAATGAGCAGTTCTTC. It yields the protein CASSPSGSSYNEQFF.

In nucleotides, the CDR3 is TGTGCCAGCAGCAGCGGGATTGGGGCAGATACGCAGTATTTT. As protein: CASSSGIGADTQYF. The chain combines TRBV4-2 with TRBJ2-3; TRBD2 matches at 7 bases. Per the germline V gene, CDR1 is LGHNA and CDR2 is YNFKEQ. V shed 5 bases, J shed 4 bases, and the junction held 6 bases outside the gene matches. The CDR3 length is 14 residues.

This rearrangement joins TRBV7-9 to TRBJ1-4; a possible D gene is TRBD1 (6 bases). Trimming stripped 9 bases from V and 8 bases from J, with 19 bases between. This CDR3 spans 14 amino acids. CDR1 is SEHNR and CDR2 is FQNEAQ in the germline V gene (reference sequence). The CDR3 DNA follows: TGTGCCAGTAATGCCCGGGGGGCAGGGGAAAAACTGTTTTTT. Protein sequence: CASNARGAGEKLFF.